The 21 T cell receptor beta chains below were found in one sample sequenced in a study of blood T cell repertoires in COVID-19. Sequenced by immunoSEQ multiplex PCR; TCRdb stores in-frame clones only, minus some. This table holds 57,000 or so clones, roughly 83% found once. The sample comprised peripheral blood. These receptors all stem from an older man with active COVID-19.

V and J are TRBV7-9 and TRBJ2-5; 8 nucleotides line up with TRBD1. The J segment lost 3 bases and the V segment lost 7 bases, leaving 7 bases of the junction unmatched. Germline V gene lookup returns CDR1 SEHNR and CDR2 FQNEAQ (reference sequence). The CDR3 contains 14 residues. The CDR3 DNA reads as TGTGCCAGCAACTCCAGGGACAGGAAAGAGACCCAGTACTTC. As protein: CASNSRDRKETQYF.

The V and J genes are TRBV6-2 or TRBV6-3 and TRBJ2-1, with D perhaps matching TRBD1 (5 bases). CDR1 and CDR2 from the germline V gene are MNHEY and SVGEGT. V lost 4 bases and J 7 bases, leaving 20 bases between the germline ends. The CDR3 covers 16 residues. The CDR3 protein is CASSSYEEDKGNEQFF. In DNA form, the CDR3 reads TGTGCCAGCAGTTCCTACGAGGAAGACAAGGGGAATGAGCAGTTCTTC.

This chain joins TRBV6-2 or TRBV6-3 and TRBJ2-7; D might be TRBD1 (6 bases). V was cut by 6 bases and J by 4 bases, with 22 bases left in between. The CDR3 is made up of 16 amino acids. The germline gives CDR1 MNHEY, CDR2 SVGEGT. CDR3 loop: CASSPTDRTLPYEQYF. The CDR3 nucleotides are TGTGCCAGCAGCCCCACAGACAGGACCCTCCCTTACGAGCAGTACTTC.

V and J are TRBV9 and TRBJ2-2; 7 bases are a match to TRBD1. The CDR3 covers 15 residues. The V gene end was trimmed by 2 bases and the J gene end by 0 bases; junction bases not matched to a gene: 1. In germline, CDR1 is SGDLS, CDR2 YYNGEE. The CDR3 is CASSVGQTNTGELFF. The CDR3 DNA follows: TGTGCCAGCAGCGTGGGACAGACGAACACCGGGGAGCTGTTTTTT.

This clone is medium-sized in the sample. This CDR3 reads CASSLEAVSSYNEQFF. The CDR3 DNA follows: TGCGCCAGCAGCTTGGAAGCGGTCAGCTCCTACAATGAGCAGTTCTTC. This chain joins TRBV5-1 and TRBJ2-1, with D possibly matching TRBD2 (5 bases). This CDR3 is 16 amino acids long. CDR1 and CDR2 from the germline V gene are SGHRS and YFSETQ. The germline V and J ends were trimmed by 0 bases and 0 bases, with 10 bases remaining between them.

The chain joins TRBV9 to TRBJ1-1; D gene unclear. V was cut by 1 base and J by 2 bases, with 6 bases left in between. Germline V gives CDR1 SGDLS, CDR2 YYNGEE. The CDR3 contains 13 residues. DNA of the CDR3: TGTGCCAGCAGCGTAACAGAAAACACTGAAGCTTTCTTT. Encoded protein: CASSVTENTEAFF.

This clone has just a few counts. This CDR3 is CASSLGSGGYNEQFF. The CDR3 DNA follows: TGTGCCAGTAGTTTAGGTTCGGGGGGGTACAATGAGCAGTTCTTC. The V and J genes are TRBV19 and TRBJ2-1; 8 bases line up with TRBD2. The CDR3 contains 15 residues. The V segment lost 5 bases and the J segment 4 bases; nucleotides outside the gene matches: 7. CDR1 LNHDA and CDR2 SQIVND come from the germline V gene (reference sequence).

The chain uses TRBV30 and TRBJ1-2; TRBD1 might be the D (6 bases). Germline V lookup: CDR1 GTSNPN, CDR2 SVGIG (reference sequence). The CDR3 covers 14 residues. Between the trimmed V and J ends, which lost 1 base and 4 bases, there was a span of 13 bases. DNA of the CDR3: TGTGCCTGGAGTGGGGGGCGGGTTGGCTATGGCTACACCTTC. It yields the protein CAWSGGRVGYGYTF.

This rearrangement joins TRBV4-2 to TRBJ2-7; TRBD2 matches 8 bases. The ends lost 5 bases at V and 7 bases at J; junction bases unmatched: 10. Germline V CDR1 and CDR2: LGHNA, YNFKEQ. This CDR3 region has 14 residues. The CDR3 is CASSAPGTRGEQYF. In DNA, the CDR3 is TGTGCCAGCAGCGCGCCCGGGACTAGGGGGGAGCAGTACTTC.

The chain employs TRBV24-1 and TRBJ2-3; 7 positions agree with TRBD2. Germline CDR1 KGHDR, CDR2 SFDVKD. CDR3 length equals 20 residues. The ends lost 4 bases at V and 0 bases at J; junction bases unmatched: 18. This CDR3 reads CATSEPRQGGAGKSTDTQYF. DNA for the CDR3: TGTGCCACCAGTGAGCCTCGCCAAGGTGGAGCGGGGAAAAGCACAGATACGCAGTATTTT.

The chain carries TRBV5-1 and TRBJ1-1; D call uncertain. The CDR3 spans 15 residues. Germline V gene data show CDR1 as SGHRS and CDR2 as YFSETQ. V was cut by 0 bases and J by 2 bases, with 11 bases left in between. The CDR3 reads CASSLGATGNTEAFF. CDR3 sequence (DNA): TGCGCCAGCAGCTTGGGGGCAACTGGAAACACTGAAGCTTTCTTT.

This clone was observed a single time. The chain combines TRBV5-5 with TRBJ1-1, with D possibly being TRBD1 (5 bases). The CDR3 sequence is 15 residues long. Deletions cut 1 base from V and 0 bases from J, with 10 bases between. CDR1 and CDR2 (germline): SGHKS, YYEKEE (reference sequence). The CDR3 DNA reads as TGTGCCAGCAGCTTGTTACAGGTCATGAACACTGAAGCTTTCTTT. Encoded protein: CASSLLQVMNTEAFF.

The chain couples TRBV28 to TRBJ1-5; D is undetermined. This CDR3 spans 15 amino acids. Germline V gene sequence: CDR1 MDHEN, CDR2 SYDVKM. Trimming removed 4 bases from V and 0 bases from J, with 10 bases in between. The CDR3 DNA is TGTGCCAGCAGTTCCCGACTCCTTAGCAATCAGCCCCAGCATTTT. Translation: CASSSRLLSNQPQHF.

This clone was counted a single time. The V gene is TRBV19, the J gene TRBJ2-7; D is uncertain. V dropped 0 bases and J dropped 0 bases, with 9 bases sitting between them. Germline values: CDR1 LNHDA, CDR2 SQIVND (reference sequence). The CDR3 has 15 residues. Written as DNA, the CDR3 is TGTGCCAGTAGTATAGATCTTTCCTTCTCCTACGAGCAGTACTTC. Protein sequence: CASSIDLSFSYEQYF.

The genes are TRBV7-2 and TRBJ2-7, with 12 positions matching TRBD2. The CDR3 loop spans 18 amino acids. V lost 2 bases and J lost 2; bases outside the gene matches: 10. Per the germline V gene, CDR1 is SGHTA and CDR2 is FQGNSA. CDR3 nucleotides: TGTGCCAGCAGCTTACTTTACTCGACTAGCGGGAGTGCCTACGAGCAGTACTTC. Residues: CASSLLYSTSGSAYEQYF.

This CDR3 reads CASSYGDGNQPQHF. CDR3 DNA sequence: TGTGCCAGCAGTTATGGAGACGGCAATCAGCCCCAGCATTTT. The V gene is TRBV6-6, the J gene TRBJ1-5; D call uncertain. Germline V CDR1 and CDR2: MNHNY, SVGAGI (reference sequence). V lost 3 bases to trimming and J lost 2 bases, with 8 bases between them. This CDR3 is 14 amino acids long.

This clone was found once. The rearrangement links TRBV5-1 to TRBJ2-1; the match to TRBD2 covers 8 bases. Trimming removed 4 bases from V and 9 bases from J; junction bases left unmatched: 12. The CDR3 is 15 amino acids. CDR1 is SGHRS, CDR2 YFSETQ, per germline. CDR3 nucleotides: TGCGCCAGCAGCCCGGGGGGCGGGAGGCGGATTGAGCAGTTCTTC. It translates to CASSPGGGRRIEQFF.

CDR3 DNA: TGTGCCAGCAGCTTAGCAGGGGTAGGGAATGAGCAGTTCTTC. The encoded protein is CASSLAGVGNEQFF. V and J are TRBV7-8 and TRBJ2-1; the D gene is possibly TRBD1 (5 bases). V was cut by 0 bases and J by 7 bases, with 10 bases left in between. CDR3 length equals 14 residues. In germline, CDR1 is SGHVS, CDR2 FQNEAQ.

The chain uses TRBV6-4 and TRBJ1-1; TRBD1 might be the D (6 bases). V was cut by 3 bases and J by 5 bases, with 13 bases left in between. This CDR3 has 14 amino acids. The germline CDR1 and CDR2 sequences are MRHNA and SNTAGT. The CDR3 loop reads CASSEEGGKTEAFF. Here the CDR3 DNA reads TGTGCCAGCAGTGAGGAGGGGGGGAAGACTGAAGCTTTCTTT.

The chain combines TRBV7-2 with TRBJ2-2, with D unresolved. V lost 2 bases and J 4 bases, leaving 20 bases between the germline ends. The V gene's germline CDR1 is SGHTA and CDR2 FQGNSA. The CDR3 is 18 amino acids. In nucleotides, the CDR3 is TGTGCCAGCAGCTTATACCCCTCCGGCCAGCGTCGCACCGGGGAGCTGTTTTTT. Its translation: CASSLYPSGQRRTGELFF.

The DNA of the CDR3 is TGCGCCAGCAGCTTGAGCGGGAGTGCAACTAATGAAAAACTGTTTTTT. It codes for CASSLSGSATNEKLFF. The genes are TRBV5-1 and TRBJ1-4; D uncertain. Trimming pared 1 base from V and 0 bases from J, leaving 10 bases between. CDR1 is SGHRS, CDR2 YFSETQ, per germline. This CDR3 comprises 16 residues.